The entry below gives a single TCR beta chain sequence along with its context. Its binding antigen is unknown. Base qualities are missing; no much larger clone stands one base away. The entry originates in a study of graft-versus-host responses after intestinal transplantation (dated by TCRdb to the early 2020s). Study-level background: The transplants that recipients got were multivisceral, liver-intestinal, or isolated intestinal. To identify alloreactive clones, pre-transplant mixed lymphocyte reaction products were sequenced and compared with unstimulated pre-transplant donor and recipient T cells. After intestinal transplantation, graft-versus-host and host-versus-graft alloreactive T cell clones were followed in the graft, circulation and bone marrow using bulk TCR-beta CDR3 sequencing. The cohort enrolled 24 intestinal transplant recipients, one of whom was a retransplant, and 3 patients without pretransplant specimens were excluded. Anti-thymocyte globulin induction was given to all recipients, followed by maintenance tacrolimus and steroids for approximately 3 years. Donor T cell macrochimerism was defined as a peak of at least 4% donor T cells among recipient peripheral blood mononuclear cells. Rather than going through the commercial service, samples from three later patients were sequenced in-house on an Illumina MiSeq and processed with MiXCR.

Study-level results and caveats: The relatively low number and heterogeneity of intestinal transplant patients limited the conclusions. In patients with donor T cell macrochimerism, the allografts had high GvH to HvG T cell clonal ratios. Peak levels of circulating GvH clones were associated with declines in HvG clones early after transplant. GvH clones turned up in recipient bone marrow, with some appearing earlier in ileal mucosa or blood, a pattern consistent with an intestinal mucosal origin.

Library method: the immunoSEQ multiplex PCR assay. In most patients, genomic DNA was isolated using the Qiagen DNeasy Blood and Tissue Kit and sent frozen to Adaptive Biotechnologies for TCR sequencing. For most patients, genomic DNA was subjected to high-throughput TCR-beta CDR3 sequencing by Adaptive Biotechnologies. Per the original workflow: Adaptive's ImmunoSEQ software supplied the TCR sequencing data for approximately 18 patients, while MiXCR and VDJtools were used to process a few other patients. To correct CD4 versus CD8 sorting errors, any sequence found in both subsets at a frequency ratio below 5:1 was removed. CDR3 nucleotide sequences shared between donor and recipient were removed because their origin could not be assigned. To count as alloreactive, a clone needed at least 2-fold expansion over unstimulated cells and a minimum CFSE-low frequency of 0.002% (template counts) or 0.001% (read counts). Clones detected in sequenced pre-transplant spleen, lymph node, or MLR CFSE-low populations of the donor or recipient were defined as mappable. Cumulative frequency of alloreactive clones was calculated as a percentage of all sequences weighted by copy number. Not all clones reach the TCRdb copy of this immuneACCESS table, which keeps in-frame sequences only. Checked studies attribute under half of the gap to unresolved V genes and leave the rest unexplained. D and trimming were read from the DNA, whereas the V and J calls and clone size are those reported in that table. The sample has more than 80,000 clones on record, around nine tenths of them singletons. In total, the top ten clones hold less than 0.4% of the sample.

The sample's time point label, decoded: cells obtained before transplantation from donor or recipient. CD3+CD4+ and CD3+CD8+ populations were FACS-sorted from unstimulated pre-transplant donor and recipient cells taken from spleen or lymph nodes. Its CDR3 holds 11 amino acids, cysteine through phenylalanine. The retained sequence is limited to the CDR3, 33 bases, with the frame set at the first base. V sheds 5 bases and J sheds 6 bases, leaving 5 bases between their ends. The germline V gene yields MNHEY for CDR1 and SVGAGI for CDR2. The TCR sequence derives from a human donor who received an intestinal transplant. The specimen comprised unstimulated CD4+ T cells sorted from spleen or lymph node cells, sampled before intestinal transplant. The V and J genes are TRBV6-5 and TRBJ2-1; the D gene identity is not certain. The CDR3 is CASSQANEQFF. The sequence in DNA is TGTGCCAGCAGTCAAGCCAATGAGCAGTTCTTC.